The entry that follows covers one T cell receptor (beta chain) sequence. The antigen is undetermined. This record belongs to a study of regulatory T cells in long-lasting Graves disease. Building the TCR beta libraries relied on iRepertoire HTBI primers, and CDR3 regions underwent Arm-PCR. TCRdb recomputed calls from the multiplex PCR reads with MiXCR, one row per CDR3 protein. The data contain a few hundred thousand distinct CDR3 sequences, about a quarter of them singletons. CDR3 length: 15 amino acids. Germline V gene lookup returns CDR1 DFQATT and CDR2 SNEGSKA (reference sequence). With 5 bases removed from V and 2 bases from J, the gap between germline ends came to 18 bases. Study-level findings and limits: No thyroid tissue was studied; the work used peripheral blood only.

Time point here: persistent/refractory GD, antithyroid drugs over 5 years with positive TRAb. Following extraction of RNA from PBMCs, that RNA was used to make the TCR library. Tubes containing EDTA received 7 to 10 milliliters of drawn peripheral blood. The gene calls are TRBV20-1 and TRBJ1-2; no clear D gene. This TCR was recovered from a female donor with Graves disease. The source material was peripheral blood mononuclear cells (PBMCs), sampled when the disease was refractory, from a patient treated with antithyroid drugs. The CDR3 bases are TGCAGTGCTTCATCAGCGGGTGTCTTAAACTATGGCTACACCTTC. It encodes CSASSAGVLNYGYTF.